Listed below are T cell receptor beta chains from one sample, sequenced in a study of blood T cell repertoires in COVID-19. Repertoires were generated with immunoSEQ multiplex PCR, while TCRdb's copy carries only in-frame clones and drops some. This sample yields about 150,000 clones, of which 70% to 90% are seen a single time; roughly 8.8% belongs to the top ten. Sequenced: peripheral blood. These receptors all come from a woman older than 75 with COVID-19, enrolled during active disease. Both conserved end residues are part of each CDR3. D genes are given only for firm matches. Expanded clones get a size class; other rows say once, few or many, or leave the size out.

.	15	TRBV5-4	.	TRBJ1-2	TGTGCCAGCAGCTTGGCCGGAGGGATTAACTATGGCTACACCTTC	CASSLAGGINYGYTF
once	13	TRBV19	TRBD1	TRBJ1-1	TGTGCCAGTAATAGAGCAGGGGGCGGTGAAGCTTTCTTT	CASNRAGGGEAFF
.	16	TRBV10-3	.	TRBJ1-1	TGTGCCATCAGTCCTGGGGGCACCGTAGGTATCGCTGAAGCTTTCTTT	CAISPGGTVGIAEAFF
.	15	TRBV21-1	.	TRBJ2-1	TGTGCCAGCAGCATGACTAGCGGCTCCTACAATGAGCAGTTCTTC	CASSMTSGSYNEQFF
.	15	TRBV6-2/TRBV6-3	TRBD1	TRBJ1-6	TGTGCCAGCAGTTGGGGACAGGATTATAATTCACCCCTCCACTTT	CASSWGQDYNSPLHF
.	16	TRBV5-5	.	TRBJ1-3	TGTGCCAGCAGCGTTGGCGGGGAAATCGCTGGAAACACCATATATTTT	CASSVGGEIAGNTIYF
.	14	TRBV7-3	.	TRBJ1-5	TGTGCCAGCAGCATCGACGGGAGCAATCAGCCCCAGCATTTT	CASSIDGSNQPQHF
.	13	TRBV2	.	TRBJ1-1	TGTGCCAGCAGTGATGAGCTCTACACTGAAGCTTTCTTT	CASSDELYTEAFF
.	15	TRBV19	TRBD2	TRBJ2-1	TGTGCCAGTAGTAAACTAGCGGGGGCCCCGGGTGAGCAGTTCTTC	CASSKLAGAPGEQFF
.	16	TRBV18	TRBD1	TRBJ1-1	TGTGCCAGCTCACTTAGGACAGGGGGGTCTTACACTGAAGCTTTCTTT	CASSLRTGGSYTEAFF
.	15	TRBV5-1	.	TRBJ2-5	TGCGCCAGCAGCCAGGGTGGGGGGGCCCAAGAGACCCAGTACTTC	CASSQGGGAQETQYF
once	16	TRBV11-2	.	TRBJ1-3	TGTGCCAGCAGCCCCGTTGATCTACGCTCTGGAAACACCATATATTTT	CASSPVDLRSGNTIYF
.	15	TRBV6-5	TRBD1	TRBJ1-5	TGTGCCAGTCCGCCCAACTTCAGGGGGCAGCAGCCCCAGCATTTT	CASPPNFRGQQPQHF